This paragraph reports one T cell receptor beta chain. No antigen is known for it. Using its own MiXCR run on the 5' RACE reads, TCRdb lists one record per CDR3 protein. The profile shows around 390,000 distinct CDR3 sequences, more than 20% of them singletons. These data come from a study of CD8 T cells in ankylosing spondylitis. General observations from the study: A motif of roughly eight highly homologous TCR beta variants was seen as apparently characteristic of ankylosing spondylitis blood. Relatively rare in peripheral blood, disease-linked clones were also CD8+. Several of the motif variants were reported before in synovial fluid and blood from reactive arthritis.

CDR1 is SGHTA and CDR2 is FQGNSA in the germline V gene. The CDR3 has 14 residues. The V and J ends lost 2 bases and 8 bases respectively, with 13 bases between them. The genes are TRBV7-2 and TRBJ2-1; no clear D. Sequencing used blood, either unsorted or a sorted T cell fraction (not recorded which). This receptor was taken from a male donor with ankylosing spondylitis. CDR3 amino acids: CASSLQVVRDEQFF. CDR3 DNA: TGTGCCAGCAGCTTACAGGTCGTTAGGGATGAGCAGTTCTTC.